Sequencing of this T cell receptor beta chain was carried out in a study of human T cells and chemical hapten exposure. About the research overall: Minor volume differences among pooled libraries chiefly drove per-sample TCR yield variation.

From whole blood left unfractionated, total RNA was extracted. The CDR3 contains 16 residues. CDR1 and CDR2 (germline): SGHRS, YFSETQ. Trimming removed 1 base at V and 2 bases at J, with 15 bases between. This clonotype has at least ten counts. Individual cDNA molecules in this library carried unique molecular identifiers. In the authors' workflow: Samples had a median of approximately 89,000 TCRs, ranging roughly 23,224 to 700,000. Via MiXCR, TCRdb re-called the 5' RACE reads, giving one row per CDR3 protein. TCRdb's processing, not the authors' own work, is the source of the V and J calls. Among 65,000 to 95,000 distinct CDR3 sequences, roughly 8% were seen once, and the ten largest hold over 2%.

The rearrangement uses TRBV5-1 and TRBJ1-2, with D maybe TRBD1 (5 bases). This clonotype was sampled from a male donor in good health. CDR3 nucleotide sequence: TGCGCCAGCAGCTTGAGTAGGGGCGAATCGAACTATGGCTACACCTTC. Amino acids: CASSLSRGESNYGYTF.